The following is a T cell receptor (beta chain) sequence with its context. The table came from immunoSEQ multiplex PCR; TCRdb's copy has only in-frame clones and leaves some out. The repertoire has roughly 18,000 clones, 88% of them found once; the top ten carry about a tenth. The data are from a study of control samples from healthy donors and cancer patients. The V and J ends lost 4 bases and 0 bases respectively, with 16 bases between them. The CDR3 totals 17 residues. Germline V gives CDR1 MNHEY, CDR2 SMNVEV (reference sequence). This receptor was obtained from an older woman with head and neck cancer. The specimen sequenced was PBMCs. This chain links TRBV27 with TRBJ2-4; D is unclear. Here the CDR3 DNA reads TGTGCCAGCAGTTCCTTCCCTTATAAGGGAGCCAAAAACATTCAGTACTTC. Protein: CASSSFPYKGAKNIQYF.